The rows below give T cell receptor beta chains drawn from one sample of a study of cytomegalovirus exposure and HLA in healthy donors. Sequenced by immunoSEQ multiplex PCR; TCRdb stores in-frame clones only, minus some. The sample has about 190,000 clones, more than 60% seen once. Sequenced sample: PBMCs. All receptors come from a woman in her thirties in good health and CMV-seropositive. The CDR3 runs from the conserved cysteine through the conserved F or W. The D gene is left open where the match is weak. A row's size may be missing; if present it is once, few, many or a size class.

j_call clone_size d_call v_call cdr3_aa cdr3_nt
TRBJ1-2 once . TRBV9 CASSPYRKGGYTF TGTGCCAGCAGCCCATATCGAAAGGGGGGCTACACCTTC
TRBJ2-3 . TRBD1 TRBV4-1 CASSLQPGQAGTDTQYF TGCGCCAGCAGCCTACAACCGGGACAGGCAGGTACAGATACGCAGTATTTT
TRBJ1-1 . . TRBV2 CASKFNMWLNTEAFF TGTGCCAGCAAATTCAATATGTGGCTGAACACTGAAGCTTTCTTT
TRBJ2-3 few TRBD2 TRBV7-8 CASSLGASGYDTQYF TGTGCCAGCAGCTTAGGGGCTAGCGGGTACGATACGCAGTATTTT
TRBJ2-7 . . TRBV6-5 CASSNSYEQYF TGTGCCAGCAGCAATAGCTACGAGCAGTACTTC
TRBJ2-7 . TRBD2 TRBV6-5 CASSLTSGEIYEQYF TGTGCCAGCAGCCTGACTAGCGGGGAAATTTACGAGCAGTACTTC
TRBJ1-4 . . TRBV6-5 CASSYAINEKLFF TGTGCCAGCAGTTACGCGATTAATGAAAAACTGTTTTTT
TRBJ2-5 few TRBD1 TRBV5-3 CARSYDRGLKFTPLYQETQYF TGTGCCAGAAGCTATGACAGGGGGCTCAAATTTACCCCACTGTACCAAGAGACCCAGTACTTC
TRBJ1-2 . . TRBV4-2 CASSQDPAIYGYTF TGTGCCAGCAGCCAAGACCCAGCGATCTATGGCTACACCTTC
TRBJ2-5 . TRBD2 TRBV2 CASLAGTQETQYF TGTGCCAGTCTAGCGGGGACCCAAGAGACCCAGTACTTC
TRBJ1-2 . . TRBV11-2 CASRGVGANYGYTF TGTGCCAGCAGAGGGGTGGGGGCCAACTATGGCTACACCTTC
TRBJ2-2 . TRBD2 TRBV6-5 CASSSGLANVGELFF TGTGCCAGCAGTTCGGGACTAGCGAATGTCGGGGAGCTGTTTTTT
TRBJ1-2 . . TRBV21-1 CASSLGRGYGYTF TGTGCCAGCAGCCTAGGACGGGGCTATGGCTACACCTTC
TRBJ1-1 . . TRBV10-3 CATSWSGNTEAFF TGTGCCACCTCTTGGAGTGGGAACACTGAAGCTTTCTTT